This entry is about one TCR beta chain. Its antigen is not identified. This entry is derived from a study of shared clonotypes between healthy human individuals. Turning to the study itself: With ages of 18 to 49, the donors were a couple of women and a few men.

The CDR3 contains 13 residues. V was clipped by 2 bases and J by 2 bases, with 7 bases between them. Germline V lookup: CDR1 SGHDT, CDR2 YYEEEE. TCRdb's table, derived via immunoSEQ multiplex PCR, lists solely in-frame clones and lacks some. The sample shows about 2.1 million clones, around 95% of them seen only once. Naive CD8 isolation took CD45RO-negative cells positively selected for CCR7 and excluded terminally differentiated effector memory CD45RA+ cells. Overall study findings and caveats: Larger estimated richness was generally seen in naive subsets than in memory subsets. Clonotypes which were not shared had lower generation probabilities than clonotypes that all four donors shared. The diversity represented, both genetic and in exposure history, was limited by few donors.

This TCR came from a man younger than 30 in good health. Some clones in this sample may be carry-over from other donors' samples. Material: naive CD8+ T cells from PBMCs. This sequence joins TRBV5-6 and TRBJ1-2; D uncertain. In DNA form, the CDR3 reads TGTGCCAGCAGCTTAGGACGGAACTATGGCTACACCTTC. Its translation: CASSLGRNYGYTF.